These 11 T cell receptor beta chains were all obtained from the same sample, sequenced in a study of blood T cell repertoires in COVID-19. Using immunoSEQ multiplex PCR, the repertoire was profiled, and TCRdb retains in-frame clones only, with some absent. The table has roughly 440,000 clones, approximately 88% seen once. Sequencing input: peripheral blood. All receptors come from a woman aged 45-60 years with COVID-19, enrolled during active disease.

This chain joins TRBV7-2 and TRBJ1-1; 7 bases are shared with TRBD1. Looked up from germline, CDR1 is SGHTA and CDR2 is FQGNSA. The J segment lost 5 bases and the V segment lost 0 bases, leaving 9 bases of the junction unmatched. The CDR3 totals 16 residues. CDR3 sequence: CASSLALRQGKTEAFF. In DNA form, the CDR3 reads TGTGCCAGCAGCTTAGCGCTGAGACAGGGCAAGACTGAAGCTTTCTTT.

The V call is TRBV19, the J call TRBJ1-2; weak D call: TRBD1 (6 bases). The CDR3 covers 14 residues. Looked up from germline, CDR1 is LNHDA and CDR2 is SQIVND (reference sequence). Trimming pared 8 bases from V and 2 bases from J, leaving 15 bases between. The CDR3 DNA reads as TGTGCCAGTCGGGAGGGGGGGGCGAACTATGGCTACACCTTC. Translated, it gives CASREGGANYGYTF.

The CDR3 DNA is TGTGCCACCAGTGATTCGGGGGGTTCGGGTAATGAGCAGTTCTTC. It translates to CATSDSGGSGNEQFF. The V gene is TRBV24-1, the J gene TRBJ2-1; TRBD2 matches 7 bases. Per germline, CDR1 KGHDR and CDR2 SFDVKD. The V gene end was trimmed by 2 bases and the J gene end by 7 bases; junction bases not matched to a gene: 7. The CDR3 spans 15 residues.

This clone was detected only a few times. The chain recombines TRBV9 with TRBJ2-3; possibly TRBD1 for D (6 bases). The CDR3 length is 15 residues. Trimming left V 1 base short and J 0 bases short, with 9 bases between. CDR1 is SGDLS and CDR2 is YYNGEE in the germline V gene. The CDR3 loop reads CASSVRGQSTDTQYF. The CDR3 DNA follows: TGTGCCAGCAGCGTAAGGGGACAAAGCACAGATACGCAGTATTTT.

This chain connects TRBV30 to TRBJ1-3, with no clear D. Per the germline V gene, CDR1 is GTSNPN and CDR2 is SVGIG (reference sequence). The CDR3 is 13 amino acids. V shed 1 base and J shed 0 bases, with 4 bases lying between them. The CDR3 DNA follows: TGTGCCTGGAGTGACAGCTCTGGAAACACCATATATTTT. This translates into CAWSDSSGNTIYF.

This chain uses TRBV5-1 with TRBJ1-1; 9 bases are shared with TRBD1. With V trimmed by 4 bases and J by 10 bases, 5 bases remained unmatched. Germline V gene sequence: CDR1 SGHRS, CDR2 YFSETQ. This CDR3 region has 12 residues. CDR3 residues: CASSTHRGPAFF. CDR3 in DNA: TGCGCCAGCAGCACCCACAGGGGGCCAGCTTTCTTT.

This chain uses TRBV10-1 with TRBJ2-1, with a possible D match to TRBD1 (6 bases). The CDR3 consists of 14 residues. V lost 6 bases, J lost 5 bases, and 14 bases lay in between. Germline V CDR1 and CDR2: WNHNN, SYGVQD (reference sequence). CDR3 sequence reads: CASSHGTKDNEQFF. For the CDR3, the DNA is TGCGCCAGCAGCCATGGGACAAAGGACAATGAGCAGTTCTTC.

The chain recombines TRBV5-1 with TRBJ1-1; a weak D match, TRBD1 (5 bases). Trimming left V 10 bases short and J 2 bases short, with 15 bases between. This CDR3 has 13 residues. CDR1 and CDR2 from the germline V gene are SGHRS and YFSETQ. The CDR3 coding sequence is TGCGCCGGGGCACCCAACCCCAACACTGAAGCTTTCTTT. Translating gives CAGAPNPNTEAFF. Looking up the rest from reference TRBV5-1 and TRBJ1-1 gives the full variable domain: KAGVTQTPRYLIKTRGQQVTLSCSPISGHRSVSWYQQTPGQGLQFLFEYFSETQRNKGNFPGRFSGRQFSNSRSEMNVSTLELGDSALYLCAGAPNPNTEAFFGQGTRLTVV.

The chain couples TRBV15 to TRBJ1-5; tentative D call: TRBD1 (6 bases). Germline lookup yields CDR1 LNHNV and CDR2 YYDKDF (reference sequence). Trimming shortened V by 1 base and J by 4 bases, and 8 bases separated the two germline ends. The CDR3 sequence is 14 residues long. The CDR3 region is CATSRGTGNQPQHF. In DNA form, the CDR3 reads TGTGCCACCAGCAGAGGAACAGGGAATCAGCCCCAGCATTTT.

This clone was observed a single time. The chain joins TRBV27 to TRBJ1-6; weak D call: TRBD1 (6 bases). V dropped 0 bases and J dropped 11 bases, with 17 bases sitting between them. CDR1 and CDR2 (germline): MNHEY, SMNVEV (reference sequence). This CDR3 has 16 amino acids. The CDR3 nucleotides read TGTGCCAGCAGTTTATCGAAGGGGGTTAAGAAGCCACCCCTCCACTTT. It is translated as CASSLSKGVKKPPLHF.

This chain's CDR3 is CASSFSVSPLEQYF. In DNA, the CDR3 is TGTGCCAGCAGCTTTTCGGTCTCTCCGCTCGAGCAGTACTTC. This chain connects TRBV5-5 to TRBJ2-7, with D unclear. Germline-derived CDR1 and CDR2 are SGHKS and YYEKEE (reference sequence). V gave up 2 bases and J gave up 6 bases, with 15 bases separating them. The CDR3 spans 14 residues.